Listed below are T cell receptor beta chains from one sample, sequenced in a study of blood T cell repertoires in COVID-19. Profiled with immunoSEQ multiplex PCR; TCRdb holds only in-frame clones, not every one. Counted here are roughly 69,000 clones, around four fifths occurring once; the ten biggest clones make up just under 10%. The sample was peripheral blood. The receptor set was obtained from a woman aged 50 to 60 with acute or convalescent COVID-19. CDR3s include the opening cysteine and the closing phenylalanine or tryptophan. Each record gives: V gene, D gene, J gene, clone size, CDR3 DNA, CDR3 protein. A D gene is named only where the DNA matches it firmly. Size is stated for part of the rows, as once, few or many counts, or as a class when the clone is expanded.

>TRBV30|-|TRBJ1-4|-
TGTGCCTGGAGTGCTGGGGCAGGGTGGAATGAAAAACTGTTTTTT
CAWSAGAGWNEKLFF
>TRBV28|-|TRBJ1-2|-
TGTGCCAGCAGTTTTTGGGGGCCTAACTATGGCTACACCTTC
CASSFWGPNYGYTF
>TRBV18|-|TRBJ2-7|-
TGTGCCAGCTCATCTTCTAGTCTTGATTCCTCCTACGAGCAGTACTTC
CASSSSSLDSSYEQYF
>TRBV19|TRBD2|TRBJ2-7|-
TGTGCCAGTAGCGAACCCCCGGGGAGGGCCGGGACCTACGAGCAGTACTTC
CASSEPPGRAGTYEQYF
>TRBV6-2/TRBV6-3|-|TRBJ2-7|-
TGTGCCAGCAGTTACGCCACCGACCGACAGGCAAAAAGCGCCTACGAGCAGTACTTC
CASSYATDRQAKSAYEQYF
>TRBV11-2|-|TRBJ2-7|-
TGTGCCAGCAGCTCCAGAGAGGACTACGAGCAGTACTTC
CASSSREDYEQYF
>TRBV2|TRBD1|TRBJ2-7|-
TGTGCCAGCAGTAAAGACAGGGTTGGAACCTACGAGCAGTACTTC
CASSKDRVGTYEQYF
>TRBV7-2|-|TRBJ2-3|-
TGTGCCAGCAGCAACAGTCGAGATACGCAGTATTTT
CASSNSRDTQYF
>TRBV7-2|TRBD1|TRBJ2-7|-
TGTGCCAGCAGCTTAATGGGACAGAGCTCCTACGAGCAGTACTTC
CASSLMGQSSYEQYF
>TRBV20-1|TRBD1|TRBJ2-7|-
TGCAGTTCCGGGACAGGGTACGAGCAGTACTTC
CSSGTGYEQYF
>TRBV5-1|TRBD2|TRBJ2-2|-
TGCGCCAGCAGCTTGCTAGCGGGGGGGCCTAACACCGGGGAGCTGTTTTTT
CASSLLAGGPNTGELFF
>TRBV18|-|TRBJ1-1|-
TGTGCCAGCTCACCGGGGGCAGGGAGAGACACTGAAGCTTTCTTT
CASSPGAGRDTEAFF
>TRBV28|TRBD2|TRBJ2-1|-
TGTGCCAGCTCGAATGTAGCGGGAGGGGTCTACAATGAGCAGTTCTTC
CASSNVAGGVYNEQFF
>TRBV13|TRBD1|TRBJ2-7|-
TGTGCCAGCAGCCACGGCGACAGGGCCGACGAGCAGTACTTC
CASSHGDRADEQYF
>TRBV6-6|-|TRBJ1-1|once
TGTGCCAGCAGAAAGACAGAAAACACTGAAGCTTTCTTT
CASRKTENTEAFF
>TRBV30|TRBD2|TRBJ2-1|-
TGTGCCGGGCTCGAGGTAGCGGGAGGTCGCAATGAGCAGTTCTTC
CAGLEVAGGRNEQFF
>TRBV15|TRBD1|TRBJ1-2|-
TGTGCCACCAGCAGATCTACAGGGGGCTTTGGCTACACCTTC
CATSRSTGGFGYTF
>TRBV2|-|TRBJ2-5|-
TGTGCCACCAGGACGGACAAAGAGACCCAGTACTTC
CATRTDKETQYF
>TRBV18|TRBD2|TRBJ2-2|-
TGTGCCAGCTCGTTCGGGACTAGTAGCGGGGAGCTGTTTTTT
CASSFGTSSGELFF
>TRBV27|-|TRBJ1-2|-
TGTGCCAGCAGTTTCGTTGGGGCGGTCTTGGCGTACGGCTACACCTTC
CASSFVGAVLAYGYTF
>TRBV27|-|TRBJ2-1|-
TGTGCCAGCAGTTTTAGTCCGAGCTCCTACAATGAGCAGTTCTTC
CASSFSPSSYNEQFF
>TRBV28|-|TRBJ1-2|-
TGTGCCAGCAGCCCTCGCCGTTACGGTTATGGCTACACCTTC
CASSPRRYGYGYTF
>TRBV27|-|TRBJ1-5|-
TGTGCCAGCAGTCTATATAGGGACATTAGCAATCAGCCCCAGCATTTT
CASSLYRDISNQPQHF
>TRBV16|-|TRBJ1-2|-
TGTGCCAGCAGCCAAGTGAGTGGCTACACCTTC
CASSQVSGYTF
>TRBV18|-|TRBJ1-1|-
TGTGCCAGCTCACAGAGCGACACTGAAGCTTTCTTT
CASSQSDTEAFF
>TRBV15|TRBD1|TRBJ2-1|-
TGTGCCACCAGTGACAGGGCCACCTACAATGAGCAGTTCTTC
CATSDRATYNEQFF
>TRBV5-4|TRBD2|TRBJ2-1|-
TGTGCCAGCAGCCTCACTAGCGGGAGAGAAAATGAGCAGTTCTTC
CASSLTSGRENEQFF
>TRBV5-1|-|TRBJ1-1|-
TGCGCCAGCAGCTTGGCCCTAGTGGGTATGGGGAACACTGAAGCTTTCTTT
CASSLALVGMGNTEAFF